These T cell receptor beta chains were read from a single sample in a study of T-cell memory formation after mild COVID-19. One entry per CDR3 protein results from TCRdb running MiXCR on the 5' RACE reads. The table includes just under 50,000 distinct CDR3 sequences, about 12% detected once. Input material: PBMCs or a T cell subset sorted from them (not recorded which). These receptors were taken from a man aged 18 to 29 who had mild COVID-19 (a few samples of this study predate the infection). Cell type and time point are not known. Both conserved end residues are part of each CDR3. The D gene is left open where the match is weak. Size tells how often a clone was seen (once, few, many) or the class of an expanded clone, and some rows leave it out.

>TRBJ1-2|few|TRBD1|TRBV10-3
CASGRGLDYGYTF
TGTGCCAGTGGGAGGGGGCTCGACTATGGCTACACCTTC
>TRBJ1-2|.|TRBD1|TRBV3-1
CASSLIGQGLGGYTF
TGTGCCAGCAGCCTTATCGGACAGGGCCTTGGTGGCTACACCTTC
>TRBJ1-4|.|TRBD1|TRBV18
CASSSDRGREKLFF
TGTGCCAGCTCATCGGACAGGGGGCGTGAAAAACTGTTTTTT
>TRBJ2-3|few|TRBD1|TRBV14
CASSQDRTGAGDTQYF
TGTGCCAGCAGCCAAGATCGTACAGGGGCTGGAGATACGCAGTATTTT
>TRBJ1-2|.|TRBD1|TRBV4-3
CASSQGHQGVLYGYTF
TGCGCCAGCAGCCAAGGACATCAGGGGGTATTATATGGCTACACCTTC
>TRBJ1-5|.|.|TRBV12-3/TRBV12-4
CASSLPAGPQHF
TGTGCCAGCAGTCTTCCTGCGGGGCCCCAGCATTTT
>TRBJ1-1|few|.|TRBV24-1
CATSGGVSFEAFF
TGTGCCACCAGTGGGGGGGTGAGCTTTGAAGCTTTCTTT
>TRBJ1-1|.|.|TRBV7-8
CASSVDLSTEAFF
TGTGCCAGCAGCGTAGACCTGAGCACTGAAGCTTTCTTT
>TRBJ2-3|few|TRBD2|TRBV11-1
CASSIKRGLYTDTQYF
TGTGCCAGCAGCATCAAGCGGGGCCTATACACAGATACGCAGTATTTT
>TRBJ2-5|many|TRBD2|TRBV10-3
CAIMRGTSGGQETQYF
TGTGCCATCATGCGAGGGACTAGCGGGGGCCAAGAGACCCAGTACTTC
>TRBJ2-2|.|TRBD1|TRBV9
CASSVGTGGGTGELFF
TGTGCCAGCAGCGTAGGGACAGGGGGCGGAACCGGGGAGCTGTTTTTT
>TRBJ2-1|.|TRBD2|TRBV7-3
CASSSFYRTSGGRYNEQFF
TGTGCCAGCAGCTCCTTCTACCGGACTAGCGGGGGACGCTACAATGAGCAGTTCTTC
>TRBJ2-1|few|.|TRBV15
CATSRESGEQFF
TGTGCCACCAGCAGAGAAAGCGGTGAGCAGTTCTTC
>TRBJ1-6|few|.|TRBV27
CASSLGRDSPLHF
TGTGCCAGCAGTTTAGGACGGGATTCACCCCTCCACTTT
>TRBJ2-5|few|TRBD2|TRBV7-2
CASSTNRLAGAQETQYF
TGTGCCAGCAGCACAAATAGACTAGCGGGGGCCCAAGAGACCCAGTACTTC
>TRBJ2-1|few|.|TRBV7-6
CASSPPRDRGNEQFF
TGTGCCAGCAGCCCCCCCCGGGACCGAGGCAATGAGCAGTTCTTC
>TRBJ2-3|.|TRBD2|TRBV20-1
CSATTSGGLDTQYF
TGCAGTGCAACGACTAGCGGGGGGCTCGATACGCAGTATTTT
>TRBJ1-1|few|.|TRBV20-1
CSAREPRGNTEAFF
TGCAGTGCTAGAGAGCCCCGAGGGAACACTGAAGCTTTCTTT
>TRBJ2-2|.|TRBD2|TRBV6-4
CASSDSTSGGTGELFF
TGTGCCAGCAGTGACTCAACAAGCGGGGGAACCGGGGAGCTGTTTTTT
>TRBJ2-3|.|.|TRBV20-1
CSGGLENTQYF
TGCAGTGGGGGTTTGGAAAATACGCAGTATTTT
>TRBJ2-3|.|.|TRBV28
CASSPVRATDTDTQYF
TGTGCCAGCAGTCCCGTACGGGCGACAGACACAGATACGCAGTATTTT
>TRBJ1-1|many|.|TRBV20-1
CSASWWGIRRNTEAFF
TGCAGTGCTAGTTGGTGGGGGATTAGGAGGAACACTGAAGCTTTCTTT